This TCR beta chain was profiled in a study of vaccination effects on CD4 cells after COVID-19. Looking at the study overall: Antigen-specific CD4+ T cells were first expanded with viral peptide pools by the ViraFEST assay and only then sequenced. Each participant received a vaccine that was either BNT162b2 or mRNA-1273, given as two doses.

Of note for this clone: Its antigen is currently unknown.

Between days 9 and 10 of culture, CD4+ T cells were separated out. Generated by immunoSEQ multiplex PCR, the TCRdb table keeps only in-frame clones and is missing some. This table holds about 30,000 clones, around three fifths found once. Study-level findings and limits: The study dataset contains few convalescent patients and includes no early post-infection timepoints.

The sequence came from a human donor who received a COVID-19 vaccine. Source: CD4+ T cells from PBMCs cultured without peptide, taken before COVID-19 vaccination.

The CDR3 DNA reads as TGTGCCAGTAGTATAGATCGGGGAGGCGGCTACAATGAGCAGTTCTTC. Residues: CASSIDRGGGYNEQFF. V is TRBV19 and J is TRBJ2-1; possible D gene TRBD2, 6 bases. V was pared by 0 bases and J by 3 bases, with 12 bases between. The CDR3 has 16 residues. CDR1 LNHDA and CDR2 SQIVND come from the germline V gene (reference sequence).